Described below is a single T cell receptor beta chain sequence and its context. Its antigen remains unknown. TCRdb re-analysed the RT-PCR reads in MiXCR, keeping a single row per CDR3 protein. The sample has 530,000 or so distinct CDR3 sequences, about 25% seen once; the top ten hold 1.9%. The sample is drawn from a study of response to subunit inactivated influenza vaccine. Notes on the study in general: New T cells are recruited in small numbers by each seasonal influenza vaccination, according to the authors' suggestion.

Germline-derived CDR1 and CDR2 are SGHKS and YYEKEE (reference sequence). This CDR3 region has 15 residues. V lost 3 bases and J 0 bases, leaving 7 bases between the germline ends. V is TRBV5-5 and J is TRBJ1-6; D not resolved. The material sequenced was CD4+ T cells sorted from PBMCs, taken about 5 days after vaccination. The sequence was collected from a man between 45 and 60 years old who received an inactivated influenza vaccine. As DNA, the CDR3 is TGTGCCAGCAGCTCAGAGAGCTCCTATAATTCACCCCTCCACTTT. This encodes CASSSESSYNSPLHF.